This T cell receptor (beta chain) was captured in a study of blood T cell repertoires in COVID-19. Looking at the study overall: Donors in the United States, Italy and Spain gave samples during acute or convalescent COVID-19. The cDNA or gDNA used as material had been derived from T cells, B-cell-depleted T cells, or PBMCs.

Authors' processing steps: It was from reference gene primer amplification that nucleated cell counts were estimated. TCRdb's table, derived via immunoSEQ multiplex PCR, lists solely in-frame clones and lacks some. D and trimming come from the DNA, and the V and J calls and clone size come from that table. This sample has roughly 310,000 clones, with 88% found just once. Germline V gene data show CDR1 as LNHDA and CDR2 as SQIVND (reference sequence). The germline V and J ends were trimmed by 7 bases and 0 bases, with 13 bases remaining between them. The CDR3 length is 15 residues. Source material: peripheral blood. This clonotype originated in a woman between 50 and 59 years old with active or convalescent COVID-19. V usage is TRBV19 and J usage is TRBJ1-5; perhaps TRBD1 as D (5 bases). The CDR3, as DNA: TGTGCCAGTACTCCCCCAGGGTATAGCAATCAGCCCCAGCATTTT. Its protein is CASTPPGYSNQPQHF.